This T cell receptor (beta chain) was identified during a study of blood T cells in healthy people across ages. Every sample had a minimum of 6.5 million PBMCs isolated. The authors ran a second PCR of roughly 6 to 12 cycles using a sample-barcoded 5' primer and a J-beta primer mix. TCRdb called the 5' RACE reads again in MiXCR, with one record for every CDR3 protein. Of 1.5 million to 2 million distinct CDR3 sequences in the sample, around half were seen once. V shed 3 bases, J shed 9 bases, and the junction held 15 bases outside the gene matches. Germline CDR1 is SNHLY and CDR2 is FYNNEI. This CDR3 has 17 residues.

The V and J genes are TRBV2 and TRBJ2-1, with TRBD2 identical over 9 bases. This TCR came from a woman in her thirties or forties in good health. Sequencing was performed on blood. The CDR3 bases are TGTGCCAGCAGTGATGGAGCGGGGGGCCTAGGTGGAGGTGAGCAGTTCTTC. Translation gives CASSDGAGGLGGGEQFF.